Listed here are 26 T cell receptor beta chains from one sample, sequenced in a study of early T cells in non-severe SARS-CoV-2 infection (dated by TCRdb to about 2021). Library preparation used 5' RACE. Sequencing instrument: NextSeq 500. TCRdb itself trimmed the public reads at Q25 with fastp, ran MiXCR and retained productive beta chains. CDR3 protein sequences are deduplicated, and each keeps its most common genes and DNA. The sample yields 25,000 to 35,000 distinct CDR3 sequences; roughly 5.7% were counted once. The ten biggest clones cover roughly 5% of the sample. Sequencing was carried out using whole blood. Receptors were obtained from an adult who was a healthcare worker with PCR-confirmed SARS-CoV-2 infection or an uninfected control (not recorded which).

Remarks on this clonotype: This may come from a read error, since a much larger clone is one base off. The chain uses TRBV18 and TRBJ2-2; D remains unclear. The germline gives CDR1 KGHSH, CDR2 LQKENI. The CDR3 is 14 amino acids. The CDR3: CACSPNKGTGELFF. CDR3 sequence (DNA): TGTGCCTGCTCACCGAACAAGGGCACCGGGGAGCTGTTTTTT. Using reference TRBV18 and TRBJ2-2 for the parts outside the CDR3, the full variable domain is NAGVMQNPRHLVRRRGQEARLRCSPMKGHSHVYWYRQLPEEGLKFMVYLQKENIIDESGMPKERFSAEFPKEGPSILRIQQVVRGDSAAYFCACSPNKGTGELFFGEGSRLTVL.

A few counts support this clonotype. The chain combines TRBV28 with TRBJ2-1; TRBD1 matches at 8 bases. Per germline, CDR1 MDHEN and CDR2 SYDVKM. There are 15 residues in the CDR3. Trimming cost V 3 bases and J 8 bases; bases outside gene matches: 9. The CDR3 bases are TGTGCCAGCAGTTTCAGACAGACAGGGGTCGATGAGCAGTTCTTC. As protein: CASSFRQTGVDEQFF.

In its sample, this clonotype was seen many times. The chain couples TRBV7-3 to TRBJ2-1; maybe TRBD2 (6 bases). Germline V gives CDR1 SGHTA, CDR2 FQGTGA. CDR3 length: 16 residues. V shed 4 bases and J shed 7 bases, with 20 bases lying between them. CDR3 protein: CASSSAGTLINNEQFF. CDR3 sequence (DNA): TGTGCCAGCAGCTCCGCCGGGACTCTGATTAATAATGAGCAGTTCTTC.

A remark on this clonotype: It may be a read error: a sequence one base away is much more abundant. The CDR3 bases are TGCAGTGCTAGGGGGCAGGTACGTCAGCCCCAGCATTTT. It yields the protein CSARGQVRQPQHF. The chain is built from TRBV20-1 and TRBJ1-5, with D tentatively TRBD1 (5 bases). The CDR3 contains 13 residues. The V end was cut by 3 bases, the J end by 6 bases, with 12 bases between. The germline CDR1 and CDR2 sequences are DFQATT and SNEGSKA (reference sequence).

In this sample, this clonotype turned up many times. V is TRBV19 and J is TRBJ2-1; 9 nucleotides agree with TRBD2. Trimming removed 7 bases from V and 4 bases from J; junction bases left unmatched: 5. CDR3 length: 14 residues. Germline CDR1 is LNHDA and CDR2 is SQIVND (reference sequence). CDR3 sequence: CASMGLAGYNEQFF. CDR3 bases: TGTGCCAGTATGGGGCTAGCGGGATACAATGAGCAGTTCTTC. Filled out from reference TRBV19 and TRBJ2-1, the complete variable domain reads DGGITQSPKYLFRKEGQNVTLSCEQNLNHDAMYWYRQDPGQGLRLIYYSQIVNDFQKGDIAEGYSVSREKKESFPLTVTSAQKNPTAFYLCASMGLAGYNEQFFGPGTRLTVL.

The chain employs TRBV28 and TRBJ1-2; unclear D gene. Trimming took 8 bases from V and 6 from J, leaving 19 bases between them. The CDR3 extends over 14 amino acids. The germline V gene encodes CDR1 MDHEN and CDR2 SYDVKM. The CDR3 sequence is CASSSIGRKNGYTF. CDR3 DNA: TGTGCCAGCTCATCGATCGGCCGGAAAAATGGCTACACCTTC.

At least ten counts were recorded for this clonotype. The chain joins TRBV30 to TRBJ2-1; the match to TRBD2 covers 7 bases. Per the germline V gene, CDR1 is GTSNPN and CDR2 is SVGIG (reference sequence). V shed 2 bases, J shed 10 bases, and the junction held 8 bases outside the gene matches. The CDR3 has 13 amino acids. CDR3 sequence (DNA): TGTGCCTGGAGTTCCGAAGCGGGGTACGAGCAGTTCTTC. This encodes CAWSSEAGYEQFF.

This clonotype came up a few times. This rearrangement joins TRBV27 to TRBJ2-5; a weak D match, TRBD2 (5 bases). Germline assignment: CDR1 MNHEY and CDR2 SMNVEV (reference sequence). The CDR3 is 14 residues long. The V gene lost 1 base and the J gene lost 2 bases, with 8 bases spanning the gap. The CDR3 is CASSLYRGQETQYF. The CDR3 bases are TGTGCCAGCAGTTTATACCGGGGTCAAGAGACCCAGTACTTC.

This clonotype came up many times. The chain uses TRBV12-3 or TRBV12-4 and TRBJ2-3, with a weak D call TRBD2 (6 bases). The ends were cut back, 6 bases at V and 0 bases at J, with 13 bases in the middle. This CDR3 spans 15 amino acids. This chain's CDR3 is CASSRLAASTDTQYF. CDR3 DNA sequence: TGTGCCAGCAGCCGTTTAGCGGCTAGCACAGATACGCAGTATTTT.

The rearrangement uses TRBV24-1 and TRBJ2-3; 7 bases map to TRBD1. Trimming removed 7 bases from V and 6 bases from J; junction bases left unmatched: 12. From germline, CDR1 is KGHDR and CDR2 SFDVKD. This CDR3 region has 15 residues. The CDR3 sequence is CATREGASSADTQYF. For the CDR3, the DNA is TGTGCCACCAGAGAGGGGGCGAGCAGCGCCGATACGCAGTATTTT.

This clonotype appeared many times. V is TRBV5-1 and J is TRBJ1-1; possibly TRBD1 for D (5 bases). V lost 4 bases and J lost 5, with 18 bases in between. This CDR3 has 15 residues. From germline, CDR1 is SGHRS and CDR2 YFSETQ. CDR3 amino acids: CASSLDRRERTEAFF. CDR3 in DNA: TGCGCCAGCAGCCTGGACCGCAGGGAGCGGACTGAAGCTTTCTTT. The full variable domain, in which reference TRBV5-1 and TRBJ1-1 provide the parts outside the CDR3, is KAGVTQTPRYLIKTRGQQVTLSCSPISGHRSVSWYQQTPGQGLQFLFEYFSETQRNKGNFPGRFSGRQFSNSRSEMNVSTLELGDSALYLCASSLDRRERTEAFFGQGTRLTVV.

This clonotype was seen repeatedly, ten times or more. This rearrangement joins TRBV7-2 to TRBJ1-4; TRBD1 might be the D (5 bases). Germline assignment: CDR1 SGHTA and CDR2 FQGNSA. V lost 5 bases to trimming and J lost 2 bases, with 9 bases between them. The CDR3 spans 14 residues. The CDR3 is CASSRDSTNEKLFF. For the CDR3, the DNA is TGTGCCAGCAGCCGGGACTCGACTAATGAAAAACTGTTTTTT.

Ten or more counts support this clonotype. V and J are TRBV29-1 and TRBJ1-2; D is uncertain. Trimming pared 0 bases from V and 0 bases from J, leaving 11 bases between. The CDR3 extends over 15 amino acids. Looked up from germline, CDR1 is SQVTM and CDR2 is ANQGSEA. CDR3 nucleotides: TGCAGCGTTGAAGATCTAGGGCCGGCTAACTATGGCTACACCTTC. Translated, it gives CSVEDLGPANYGYTF.

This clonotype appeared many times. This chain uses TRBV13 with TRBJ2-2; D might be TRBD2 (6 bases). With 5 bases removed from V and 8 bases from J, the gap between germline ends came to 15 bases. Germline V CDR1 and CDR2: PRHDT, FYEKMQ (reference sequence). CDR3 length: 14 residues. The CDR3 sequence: CASSPTGRSGELFF. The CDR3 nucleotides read TGTGCCAGCAGCCCCACCGGGAGATCGGGGGAGCTGTTTTTT.

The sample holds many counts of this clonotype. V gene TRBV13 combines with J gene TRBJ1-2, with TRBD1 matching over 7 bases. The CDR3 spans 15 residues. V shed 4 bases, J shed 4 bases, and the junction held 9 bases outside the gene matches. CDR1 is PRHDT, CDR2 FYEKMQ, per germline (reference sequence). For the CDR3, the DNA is TGTGCCAGCAGCTCCGGACAGGAACTAATCTATGGCTACACCTTC. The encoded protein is CASSSGQELIYGYTF.

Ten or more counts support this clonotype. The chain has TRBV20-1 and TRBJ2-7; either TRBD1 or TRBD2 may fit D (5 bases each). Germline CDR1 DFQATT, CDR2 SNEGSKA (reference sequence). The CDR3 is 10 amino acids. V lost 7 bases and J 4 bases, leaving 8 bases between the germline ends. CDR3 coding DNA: TGCAGTGGAGGGGCGTACGAGCAGTACTTC. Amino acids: CSGGAYEQYF.

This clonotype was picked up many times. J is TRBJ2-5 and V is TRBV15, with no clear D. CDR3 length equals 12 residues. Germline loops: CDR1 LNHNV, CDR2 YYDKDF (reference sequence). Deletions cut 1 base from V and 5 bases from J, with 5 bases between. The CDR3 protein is CATSRGPETQYF. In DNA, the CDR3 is TGTGCCACCAGCAGAGGCCCTGAGACCCAGTACTTC.

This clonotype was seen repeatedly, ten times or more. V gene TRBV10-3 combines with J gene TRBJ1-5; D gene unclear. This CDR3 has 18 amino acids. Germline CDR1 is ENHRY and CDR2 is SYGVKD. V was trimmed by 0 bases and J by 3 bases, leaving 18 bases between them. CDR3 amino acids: CAISESRIWGQDNQPQHF. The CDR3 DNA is TGTGCCATCAGTGAGTCGAGAATATGGGGTCAGGACAATCAGCCCCAGCATTTT.

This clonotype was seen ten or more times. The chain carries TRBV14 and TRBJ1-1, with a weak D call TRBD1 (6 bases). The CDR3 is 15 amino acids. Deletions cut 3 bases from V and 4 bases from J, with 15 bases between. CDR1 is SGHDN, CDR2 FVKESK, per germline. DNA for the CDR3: TGTGCCAGCAGCCATCTCCACAGGGAGGTCACTGAAGCTTTCTTT. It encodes CASSHLHREVTEAFF.

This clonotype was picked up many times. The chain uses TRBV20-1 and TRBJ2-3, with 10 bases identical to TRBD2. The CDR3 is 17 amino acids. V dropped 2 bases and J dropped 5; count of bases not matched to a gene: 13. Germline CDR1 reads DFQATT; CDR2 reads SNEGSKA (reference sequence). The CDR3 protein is CSARPLLGAGGVDTQYF. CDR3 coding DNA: TGCAGTGCTAGACCCCTCCTTGGAGCGGGAGGGGTAGATACGCAGTATTTT.

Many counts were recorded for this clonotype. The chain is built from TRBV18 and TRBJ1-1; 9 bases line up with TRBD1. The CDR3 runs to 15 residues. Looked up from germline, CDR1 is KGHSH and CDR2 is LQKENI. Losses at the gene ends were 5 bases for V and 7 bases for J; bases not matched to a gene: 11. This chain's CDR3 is CASSVLGQGTFEAFF. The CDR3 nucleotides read TGTGCCAGCTCAGTTCTTGGACAGGGGACATTTGAAGCTTTCTTT.

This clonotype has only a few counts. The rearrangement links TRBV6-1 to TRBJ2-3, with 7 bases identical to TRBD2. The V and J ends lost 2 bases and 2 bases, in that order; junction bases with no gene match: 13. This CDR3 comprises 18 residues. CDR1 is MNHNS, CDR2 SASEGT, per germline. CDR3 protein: CASSELRGLSGFTDTQYF. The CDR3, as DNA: TGTGCCAGCAGTGAATTGAGGGGACTAAGCGGATTCACAGATACGCAGTATTTT.

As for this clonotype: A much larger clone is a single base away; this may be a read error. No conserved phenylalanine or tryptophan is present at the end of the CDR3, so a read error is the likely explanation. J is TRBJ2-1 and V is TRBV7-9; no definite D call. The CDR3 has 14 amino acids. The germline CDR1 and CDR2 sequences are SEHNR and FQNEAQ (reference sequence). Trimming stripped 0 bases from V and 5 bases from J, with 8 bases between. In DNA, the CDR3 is TGTGCCAGCAGCTTAGCCTCGACCGACAATGAGCAGTTCCTC. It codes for CASSLASTDNEQFL.

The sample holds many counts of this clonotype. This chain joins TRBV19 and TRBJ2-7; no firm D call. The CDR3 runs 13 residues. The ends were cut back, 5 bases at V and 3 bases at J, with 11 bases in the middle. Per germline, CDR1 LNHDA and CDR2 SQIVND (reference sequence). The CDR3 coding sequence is TGTGCCAGTAGTCCTAACGTAGGCTACGAGCAGTACTTC. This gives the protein CASSPNVGYEQYF.

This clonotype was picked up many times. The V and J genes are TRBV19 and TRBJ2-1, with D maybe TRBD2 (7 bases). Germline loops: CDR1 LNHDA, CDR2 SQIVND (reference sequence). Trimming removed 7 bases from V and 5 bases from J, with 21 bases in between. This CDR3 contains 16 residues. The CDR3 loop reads CASKKGGSRANNEQFF. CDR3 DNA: TGTGCCAGTAAAAAGGGGGGGTCCCGAGCCAACAATGAGCAGTTCTTC.

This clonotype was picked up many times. The CDR3, as DNA: TGTGCCAGCAGCATTGCAGGGAACACTGAAGCTTTCTTT. Protein: CASSIAGNTEAFF. The J gene is TRBJ1-1, the V gene TRBV7-9; D unresolved. Germline V gene lookup returns CDR1 SEHNR and CDR2 FQNEAQ (reference sequence). The CDR3 length is 13 residues. Trimming shortened V by 5 bases and J by 1 base, and 8 bases separated the two germline ends.